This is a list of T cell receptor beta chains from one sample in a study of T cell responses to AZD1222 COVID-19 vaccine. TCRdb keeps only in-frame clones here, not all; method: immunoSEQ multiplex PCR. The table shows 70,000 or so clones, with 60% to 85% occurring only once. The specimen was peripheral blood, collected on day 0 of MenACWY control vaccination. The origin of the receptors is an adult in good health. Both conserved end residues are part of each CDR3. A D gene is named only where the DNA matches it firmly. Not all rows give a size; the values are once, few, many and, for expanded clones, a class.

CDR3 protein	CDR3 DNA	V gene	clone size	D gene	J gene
CASSVQNEQFF	TGTGCCAGCAGTGTACAAAATGAGCAGTTCTTC	TRBV28	.	.	TRBJ2-1
CASSIGPLNTEAFF	TGTGCCAGTAGTATTGGGCCCCTGAACACTGAAGCTTTCTTT	TRBV19	.	.	TRBJ1-1
CASSFGRTNQPQHF	TGTGCCAGCAGCTTTGGCAGGACTAATCAGCCCCAGCATTTT	TRBV7-8	.	.	TRBJ1-5
CASSYSGGDRLYGYTF	TGTGCCAGCAGTTACTCAGGTGGGGACAGACTCTATGGCTACACCTTC	TRBV6-6	.	TRBD1	TRBJ1-2
CSAQEGANVLTF	TGCAGCGCCCAAGAGGGGGCCAACGTCCTGACTTTC	TRBV29-1	.	.	TRBJ2-6
CASSITGDPNEKLFF	TGTGCCAGTAGTATTACGGGAGATCCTAATGAAAAACTGTTTTTT	TRBV19	.	.	TRBJ1-4
CASSQGARYNEQFF	TGTGCCAGCAGCCAAGGGGCACGGTACAATGAGCAGTTCTTC	TRBV7-2	once	.	TRBJ2-1
CASSPRWETNEQFF	TGTGCCAGCAGCCCACGGTGGGAAACCAATGAGCAGTTCTTC	TRBV9	few	.	TRBJ2-1
CAWSSFQNGLEEDEQFF	TGTGCCTGGAGTTCTTTCCAGAACGGCCTCGAGGAAGATGAGCAGTTCTTC	TRBV30	.	.	TRBJ2-1
CASSFIFSNRGTYEQYF	TGTGCCAGCAGCTTTATTTTTTCCAACCGTGGGACCTACGAGCAGTACTTC	TRBV5-8	.	.	TRBJ2-7
CASSQASAGGPYNEQFF	TGCGCCAGCAGCCAAGCGAGCGCGGGAGGGCCTTACAATGAGCAGTTCTTC	TRBV4-1	.	TRBD2	TRBJ2-1
CASSFGGGATSGNTIYF	TGCGCCAGCAGCTTTGGCGGAGGGGCGACCTCTGGAAACACCATATATTTT	TRBV5-1	.	.	TRBJ1-3
CASSHTLVTGRVEKLFF	TGTGCCAGCAGCCACACACTGGTGACAGGAAGGGTTGAAAAACTGTTTTTT	TRBV5-5	.	.	TRBJ1-4
CASSSRQSSVSYNEQFF	TGTGCCAGCAGCTCTCGACAGTCCTCTGTCTCCTACAATGAGCAGTTCTTC	TRBV7-2	.	.	TRBJ2-1
CASSLEGGAGGYTF	TGTGCCAGCAGTTTAGAGGGGGGCGCTGGAGGCTACACCTTC	TRBV27	.	.	TRBJ1-2
CASSVGQGYGYTF	TGTGCCAGCAGCGTTGGACAGGGCTATGGCTACACCTTC	TRBV3-1/TRBV3-2	.	TRBD1	TRBJ1-2
CASSFRGGYGYTF	TGTGCCAGCAGTTTTAGAGGGGGCTATGGCTACACCTTC	TRBV28	.	.	TRBJ1-2
CASSSQGLTLGTGELFF	TGTGCCAGCAGTTCCCAGGGACTCACATTGGGCACCGGGGAGCTGTTTTTT	TRBV28	.	.	TRBJ2-2
CASTPRSGGEQYF	TGTGCCAGCACCCCTAGATCGGGTGGCGAGCAGTACTTC	TRBV27	.	.	TRBJ2-7
CAIRQGDGGTEAFF	TGTGCCATCAGACAGGGGGATGGGGGCACTGAAGCTTTCTTT	TRBV10-3	.	TRBD1	TRBJ1-1
CASSLSYYEQYF	TGTGCCAGCAGTTTATCATACTACGAGCAGTACTTC	TRBV12-3/TRBV12-4	.	.	TRBJ2-7
CASSIDADPLGFQPQHF	TGTGCCAGTAGTATAGATGCGGACCCCCTAGGATTTCAGCCCCAGCATTTT	TRBV19	.	.	TRBJ1-5
CASRPTGLSYNEQFF	TGTGCCAGCCGGCCGACAGGCCTCTCCTACAATGAGCAGTTCTTC	TRBV18	few	.	TRBJ2-1
CASSPPPDGTNYGYTF	TGTGCCAGCAGCCCACCACCGGACGGAACTAACTATGGCTACACCTTC	TRBV7-9	few	.	TRBJ1-2
CASSLDRGETQYF	TGTGCCAGCAGCTTAGACAGGGGAGAGACCCAGTACTTC	TRBV7-9	once	TRBD1	TRBJ2-5
CASSAGTGRNTGELFF	TGTGCCAGCAGCGCGGGGACGGGACGGAACACCGGGGAGCTGTTTTTT	TRBV9	once	.	TRBJ2-2
CASSWGLAGDNEQFF	TGCGCCAGCAGCTGGGGACTAGCGGGGGACAATGAGCAGTTCTTC	TRBV5-1	.	TRBD2	TRBJ2-1
CASSLGGYKGYTF	TGTGCCAGCAGTTTAGGGGGGTATAAGGGCTACACCTTC	TRBV12-3/TRBV12-4	once	.	TRBJ1-2
CASSEDPGTDTQYF	TGTGCCAGCAGTGAAGATCCGGGAACAGATACGCAGTATTTT	TRBV6-1	.	.	TRBJ2-3
CASSQDPGPAYEQYF	TGTGCCAGCAGCCAAGATCCCGGTCCCGCCTACGAGCAGTACTTC	TRBV3-1/TRBV3-2	.	.	TRBJ2-7
CASSFGRNNEQFF	TGTGCCAGCAGCTTCGGACGGAACAATGAGCAGTTCTTC	TRBV7-8	.	.	TRBJ2-1
CASSVGQGFGNTIYF	TGTGCCAGCAGCGTAGGGCAGGGATTTGGAAACACCATATATTTT	TRBV9	.	.	TRBJ1-3
CASSVSRSGAIGGQYF	TGTGCCAGCAGCGTTAGCAGGAGCGGAGCTATTGGGGGGCAGTACTTC	TRBV7-9	.	.	TRBJ2-7
CASSTPGQGTYEAFF	TGTGCCAGTAGTACTCCGGGACAGGGGACGTACGAAGCTTTCTTT	TRBV19	.	TRBD1	TRBJ1-1
CASNGAMNTEAFF	TGTGCCAGCAACGGAGCCATGAACACTGAAGCTTTCTTT	TRBV28	.	.	TRBJ1-1
CASSRDSAGELFF	TGTGCCAGCAGCAGGGACTCGGCCGGGGAGCTGTTTTTT	TRBV6-5	.	.	TRBJ2-2
CASSVAPDRMSGELFF	TGTGCCAGCAGCGTAGCTCCGGACAGGATGTCTGGGGAGCTGTTTTTT	TRBV9	.	TRBD1	TRBJ2-2
CASSPLSGSDTQYF	TGTGCCAGCAGCCCCCTCTCGGGTTCAGATACGCAGTATTTT	TRBV9	.	.	TRBJ2-3
CASSQNMDGGNTIYF	TGTGCCAGCAGCCAAAATATGGACGGCGGAAACACCATATATTTT	TRBV3-1/TRBV3-2	few	.	TRBJ1-3
CASSANTGELFF	TGTGCCAGCAGCGCGAACACCGGGGAGCTGTTTTTT	TRBV7-6	.	.	TRBJ2-2
CASSHTSGRFPGELFF	TGTGCCAGCAGCCATACTAGCGGGAGGTTTCCCGGGGAGCTGTTTTTT	TRBV4-2	.	TRBD2	TRBJ2-2
CASSQTAGFSGNTIYF	TGTGCCAGCAGCCAGACAGCTGGATTCTCTGGAAACACCATATATTTT	TRBV14	.	.	TRBJ1-3
CASSQAPGPWNTEAFF	TGTGCCAGCAGTCAAGCACCGGGACCCTGGAACACTGAAGCTTTCTTT	TRBV6-1	.	.	TRBJ1-1
CASSLGRYPYEQYF	TGTGCCAGCAGCTTGGGCAGGTACCCCTACGAGCAGTACTTC	TRBV7-9	.	.	TRBJ2-7
CASTKLGENTEAFF	TGTGCCAGCACTAAGCTGGGTGAGAACACTGAAGCTTTCTTT	TRBV7-8	.	.	TRBJ1-1
CASSLNRDSYNEQFF	TGTGCCAGCAGCTTAAACCGGGACTCCTACAATGAGCAGTTCTTC	TRBV11-2	.	.	TRBJ2-1
CASKGRDYEQYF	TGTGCCAGCAAAGGGCGGGATTACGAGCAGTACTTC	TRBV12-3/TRBV12-4	.	.	TRBJ2-7
CASSSGTSYEQYF	TGTGCCAGCAGTTCCGGTACTTCCTACGAGCAGTACTTC	TRBV28	.	.	TRBJ2-7
CASSKTGERGSPLHF	TGTGCCAGCAGTAAGACAGGGGAACGTGGTTCACCCCTCCACTTT	TRBV27	.	TRBD1	TRBJ1-6
CAWRGTANAEAFF	TGTGCCTGGAGGGGGACAGCCAACGCTGAAGCTTTCTTT	TRBV30	.	TRBD1	TRBJ1-1
CASSEAGRSNQPQHF	TGTGCCAGCAGTGAAGCGGGCAGGAGCAATCAGCCCCAGCATTTT	TRBV6-1	.	.	TRBJ1-5
CASSVRTGETVSGANVLTF	TGTGCCAGCAGCGTACGGACAGGAGAAACTGTCTCTGGGGCCAACGTCCTGACTTTC	TRBV13	.	TRBD1	TRBJ2-6
CASIRSGSRNQPQHF	TGTGCCAGCATTAGGTCAGGTTCGCGCAATCAGCCCCAGCATTTT	TRBV28	few	.	TRBJ1-5
CASKADRSNGPQHF	TGTGCCAGTAAAGCGGACAGGTCCAATGGTCCCCAGCATTTT	TRBV19	.	TRBD1	TRBJ1-5
CASSLGPGGGYEQYF	TGTGCCAGCAGCCTAGGGCCGGGAGGTGGGTACGAGCAGTACTTC	TRBV27	once	TRBD2	TRBJ2-7